This T cell receptor beta chain was captured in a study of blood T cell repertoires in COVID-19. Study-level information: The samples span acute and convalescent COVID-19 from the United States, Italy and Spain.

Study processing details: By means of reference gene primer amplification, nucleated cell counts were estimated. The data were produced by immunoSEQ multiplex PCR, yet TCRdb's version contains in-frame clones alone and is incomplete. V, J and clone size were drawn from that table, and D and trimming were deduced from the DNA. The table lists more than 200,000 clones, 84% of them singletons. Per the germline V gene, CDR1 is LGHDT and CDR2 is YNNKEL (reference sequence). The CDR3 is made up of 15 amino acids. The V and J ends lost 0 bases and 4 bases respectively, with 12 bases between them. The chain carries TRBV3-1 (or the pseudogene TRBV3-2) and TRBJ1-2; D gene ambiguous. The sequencing sample was made of peripheral blood. The sequence was obtained from a man in his forties or fifties with active or convalescent COVID-19. CDR3 sequence: CASSQDPLGFYGYTF. Here the CDR3 DNA reads TGTGCCAGCAGCCAAGATCCACTGGGCTTCTATGGCTACACCTTC.